Reported below is one TCR beta chain. There are a few counts of this clonotype. Its antigen specificity is not known. Nothing much larger sits one base from this clone, and base qualities are not available. Ficoll-Paque density gradient centrifugation was used to isolate PBMCs. The sample is drawn from a study of T-cell memory formation after mild COVID-19 (dated by TCRdb to the early 2020s). Study-wide context: TCR sequence clusters from the two donors were found to be largely donor specific. In a couple of donors, T-cell clones that expanded and contracted after mild COVID-19 were followed by sequencing TCRalpha and TCRbeta repertoires longitudinally. The cohort comprised two young, previously healthy adult volunteers, one female and one male.

What the work shows at the level of the full study, not this receptor alone: SARS-CoV-2 specificity was not confirmed for the second-wave clones peaking on day 37. The study covered only two mild cases, and larger cohorts including severe cases with pre-infection samples were considered necessary. Clones contracting from day 15 to 85 had balanced CD4/CD8 phenotypes, while a second wave expanding from day 15 to 37 was biased towards CD4+. Contracting CD4+ clones were located mainly in the CM and EM memory subsets, whereas CD8+ clones were found to be enriched in EMRA. Some responding clones were detected in pre-infection memory, which suggested that pre-existing cross-reactive memory T cells had joined the SARS-CoV-2 response.

V gives up 2 bases and J gives up 5 bases, and the segment between their germline ends measures 12 bases. The CDR3 runs 14 residues from the cysteine to the phenylalanine. Only the CDR3 DNA stays, 42 bases, in frame from base 1. Sequencing used an Illumina NovaSeq 6000. TCRalpha and TCRbeta cDNA libraries were built by 5'RACE with constant-segment primers, adding sample barcodes and unique molecular identifiers. Trizol reagent was used to extract RNA from every sample. The libraries were amplified in two PCR steps, and the second step added a second sample barcode and Illumina TruSeq adapters. The libraries were sequenced on an Illumina NovaSeq using 2 x 150 bp paired-end reads. The authors' analysis ran thus. The reads were demultiplexed and collapsed into UMI-guided consensus sequences using migec v1.2.7. With mixcr v2.1.11, UMI consensuses were aligned to TRA and TRB V and J templates and assembled into clonotypes. A clonotype was counted as expanded or contracted only when both edgeR and NoisET called the clonotype significant, with the noise models trained on biological replicates. For edgeR calls, the thresholds were a false discovery rate-adjusted p below 0.01 and a log2 fold-change of 1. As an exploratory analysis of dynamics, max-normalized trajectories of the 1000 most abundant clonotypes were examined by PCA with hierarchical clustering. The CD4 or CD8 phenotype of responding clones was assigned using the separately sequenced CD4+ and CD8+ repertoires. The raw public reads went through TCRdb reprocessing: fastp at Q25, MiXCR clone calling, in-frame beta chains kept. Rows are combined by CDR3 protein, so each entry shows the most common genes and DNA. Clone size and V and J calls follow TCRdb, not the original study. This sample gives approximately 200,000 distinct CDR3 sequences in total; 16% of them show up just once. Just over 2% of the sample is held by the ten biggest clonotypes.

This receptor chain uses TRBV12-3 or TRBV12-4 and TRBJ1-1; there is no confident call for the D gene. The sequenced material came from PBMCs or a T cell subset sorted from them (not recorded which). The TCR sequence derives from an adult woman who had mild COVID-19 (a few samples of this study predate the infection). The sample titles of this study are shuffled in the database, so cell type and time point are left out; the donor was told from shared clones. In nucleotide form, the sequence is TGTGCCAGCAGTTTACTAGCAGGTGGAACTGAAGCTTTCTTT. This encodes CASSLLAGGTEAFF.